This TCR beta chain was observed in a study of patients and donors after allogeneic stem cell transplantation. Germline loops: CDR1 SGHTA, CDR2 FQGTGA. The V end lost 0 bases, the J end lost 5 bases, and 10 bases lay between the germline ends. CDR3 length: 15 residues. From the RT-PCR reads, TCRdb called clonotypes with MiXCR, one entry per CDR3 protein. The sample shows roughly 250,000 distinct CDR3 sequences, roughly 13% of them seen only once. This clonotype occurred a few times. The sample taken for sequencing was blood, either unsorted or a sorted T cell fraction (not recorded which). This chain connects TRBV7-3 to TRBJ1-4; possibly TRBD1 for D (6 bases). The receptor comes from a human donor who was either an allogeneic HSCT recipient or a stem cell or donor lymphocyte infusion donor (not recorded which). It is not recorded whose cells these are; they may come from a transplant donor. The CDR3 nucleotides are TGTGCCAGCAGCTTAACGGGGGCCACGAATGAAAAACTGTTTTTT. The encoded protein is CASSLTGATNEKLFF. The variable domain in full, with the rest retrieved from reference TRBV7-3 and TRBJ1-4, is GAGVSQTPSNKVTEKGKYVELRCDPISGHTALYWYRQSLGQGPEFLIYFQGTGAADDSGLPNDRFFAVRPEGSVSTLKIQRTERGDSAVYLCASSLTGATNEKLFFGSGTQLSVL.